One sample yielded the 10 T cell receptor beta chains listed below, sequenced in a study of T cells in Graves' hyperthyroidism and ophthalmopathy. It was RNA transcripts that yielded the amplified TCR beta CDR3 regions. The TCR CDR3 was amplified in a first-round RT-PCR using the HTBI primer set. TCRdb fed the multiplex PCR reads into MiXCR, producing one record per CDR3 protein. The sample has under 750,000 distinct CDR3 sequences; around 20% are singletons. The sample comprised blood. These receptors originate from a woman aged 45 to 65 with Graves' hyperthyroidism that later progressed to Graves' ophthalmopathy.

This clonotype was recorded at least ten times. The chain couples TRBV6-1 to TRBJ1-5, with 9 positions matching TRBD1. The CDR3 sequence is 17 residues long. The trim removed 6 bases at V and 0 bases at J, leaving 9 bases unmatched. CDR1 is MNHNS, CDR2 SASEGT, per germline. The chain's CDR3 is CASRQDRGVNSNQPQHF. DNA for the CDR3: TGTGCCAGCAGGCAGGACAGGGGCGTAAATAGCAATCAGCCCCAGCATTTT.

This clonotype was seen more than once but under ten times. V usage is TRBV5-1 and J usage is TRBJ1-6; 9 positions agree with TRBD1. CDR3 length: 15 residues. Germline assignment: CDR1 SGHRS and CDR2 YFSETQ. V shed 4 bases and J 7 bases; nucleotides not matched to a gene: 6. CDR3 residues: CASSPRTGANSPLHF. CDR3 bases: TGCGCCAGCAGCCCAAGGACAGGGGCGAATTCACCCCTCCACTTT.

This clonotype was detected a few times. The chain has TRBV20-1 and TRBJ1-2; TRBD1 is a possible D gene (5 bases). The CDR3 has 13 amino acids. In germline, CDR1 is DFQATT, CDR2 SNEGSKA (reference sequence). The germline V and J ends were trimmed by 3 bases and 8 bases, with 16 bases remaining between them. The CDR3 loop is CSARWTGTDGYTF. CDR3 bases: TGCAGTGCTAGGTGGACCGGGACTGACGGCTACACCTTC.

The chain has TRBV7-3 and TRBJ2-7, with D perhaps TRBD1 (5 bases). This CDR3 is 12 amino acids long. V gave up 3 bases and J gave up 6 bases, with 9 bases separating them. Germline loops: CDR1 SGHTA, CDR2 FQGTGA. The CDR3 DNA reads TGTGCCAGCAGCTTCCAGGGTACCGAGCAGTACTTC. It codes for CASSFQGTEQYF.

CDR3: CASSPYDRSETQYF. The CDR3 DNA is TGTGCCAGCAGCCCCTACGACAGGTCGGAGACCCAGTACTTC. V and J are TRBV3-1 and TRBJ2-5; possible D gene TRBD1, 6 bases. CDR3 size: 14 residues. V dropped 4 bases and J dropped 5 bases, with 14 bases sitting between them. Germline CDR1 reads LGHDT; CDR2 reads YNNKEL (reference sequence).

The chain has TRBV20-1 and TRBJ2-2; 8 bases align to TRBD2. Trimming took 1 base from V and 6 from J; bases not matched to a gene: 10. The CDR3 has 16 amino acids. In germline, CDR1 is DFQATT, CDR2 SNEGSKA (reference sequence). This chain's CDR3 is CSARGPGGAGAGELFF. In DNA form, the CDR3 reads TGCAGTGCTAGAGGCCCCGGGGGAGCGGGGGCCGGGGAGCTGTTTTTT.

The chain uses TRBV2 and TRBJ2-7; tentative D call: TRBD1 (5 bases). The V gene's germline CDR1 is SNHLY and CDR2 FYNNEI. Trimming took 5 bases from V and 5 from J, leaving 16 bases between them. The length of the CDR3 is 14 residues. The CDR3 reads CASSPRPQGHEQYF. For the CDR3, the DNA is TGTGCCAGCAGTCCTCGACCGCAGGGCCACGAGCAGTACTTC.

The genes are TRBV4-2 and TRBJ1-2; maybe TRBD1 (5 bases). Trimming cost V 1 base and J 3 bases, with 12 bases left between them. The CDR3 has 15 residues. The germline gives CDR1 LGHNA, CDR2 YNFKEQ. The CDR3 region has the DNA TGTGCCAGCAGCCAAGGGATAGGGGTGGACTATGGCTACACCTTC. This gives the protein CASSQGIGVDYGYTF.

This clonotype came up a few times. V is TRBV12-3 or TRBV12-4 and J is TRBJ1-5; no firm D call. V lost 5 bases, J lost 6 bases, and 11 bases lay in between. The CDR3 consists of 13 residues. The CDR3 DNA reads TGTGCCAGCAGTCTAAGTGGGGTTCAGCCCCAGCATTTT. Translated, it gives CASSLSGVQPQHF.

This clonotype was recorded many times. The gene calls are TRBV3-1 and TRBJ2-1; D call uncertain. CDR3 length equals 13 residues. V was cut by 4 bases and J by 6 bases, with 10 bases left in between. The germline gives CDR1 LGHDT, CDR2 YNNKEL (reference sequence). The CDR3 sequence: CASSPPASNEQFF. The CDR3 coding sequence is TGTGCCAGCAGCCCCCCGGCCTCCAATGAGCAGTTCTTC.